This paragraph covers one T cell receptor (beta chain) sequence. Its antigen is currently unknown. No conserved phenylalanine or tryptophan is present at the end of the CDR3, so a read error is the likely explanation. Germline V gene lookup returns CDR1 DFQATT and CDR2 SNEGSKA (reference sequence). V gave up 3 bases and J gave up 6 bases, with 14 bases separating them. This CDR3 is built from 13 residues. This sample is drawn from a study of T cell repertoires in cytomegalovirus infection. For the study at large: It was the public TCR beta signatures that indicated both CMV infection and matching HLA type. Whole-study results and caveats: In two of eight donors, the top clonotype was HLA-C-restricted CMV-specific.

TCRdb reprocessed the reads with MiXCR, giving one entry per CDR3 protein. This table holds more than 350,000 distinct CDR3 sequences, 25% to 40% found once. Source material: PBMCs. This receptor was identified in a human donor in good health (CMV status not recorded). Some clones in this sample may be carry-over from other donors' samples. The chain uses TRBV20-1 and TRBJ1-1; D call uncertain. CDR3 DNA sequence: TGCAGTGCTAGGAGTGGCGAGGGATCTGAAGCTTTCTAT. This encodes CSARSGEGSEAFY.